A selection of T cell receptor beta chains follows, all from one sample in a study of T cell changes during pregnancy in multiple sclerosis. Measured with immunoSEQ multiplex PCR; TCRdb has only the in-frame clones, and not every one. The table shows more than 45,000 clones, with approximately 94% occurring only once. The sample consisted of CD4+ T cells from peripheral blood mononuclear cells, taken in the second trimester of pregnancy. Every receptor here comes from a female donor with multiple sclerosis, enrolled in a pregnancy study. Each CDR3 is given with its conserved first and last residue. D genes are given only for firm matches. Size values are once, few and many counts, or a class for expanded clones, and some rows have none.

NA | TRBJ1-1 | TRBV19 | NA | CASREQGRWNTEAFF | TGTGCCAGTAGAGAACAGGGTCGGTGGAACACTGAAGCTTTCTTT
NA | TRBJ2-7 | TRBV9 | NA | CASSVGGSPHEQYF | TGTGCCAGCAGCGTAGGAGGGTCCCCCCACGAGCAGTACTTC
NA | TRBJ2-7 | TRBV9 | TRBD2 | CASSRGAYEQYF | TGTGCCAGCAGCCGGGGGGCCTACGAGCAGTACTTC
NA | TRBJ1-4 | TRBV7-2 | NA | CASSLGSTTNEKLFF | TGTGCCAGCAGCTTAGGGTCTACAACTAATGAAAAACTGTTTTTT
NA | TRBJ1-2 | TRBV19 | NA | CASSISVYGYTF | TGTGCCAGTAGTATATCGGTCTATGGCTACACCTTC
NA | TRBJ2-1 | TRBV9 | TRBD2 | CASSPASSAGGQNEQFF | TGTGCCAGCAGCCCAGCGAGCTCAGCGGGGGGGCAAAATGAGCAGTTCTTC
NA | TRBJ2-7 | TRBV30 | NA | CAWRTGYLSYEQYF | TGTGCCTGGAGGACAGGCTACCTCTCCTACGAGCAGTACTTC
NA | TRBJ2-2 | TRBV5-4 | NA | CASSLDPRSVGADTGELFF | TGTGCCAGCAGCTTGGATCCGCGTTCGGTGGGGGCGGACACCGGGGAGCTGTTTTTT
NA | TRBJ2-7 | TRBV11-2 | NA | CASSRGGRQGLKFYEQYF | TGTGCCAGCAGCCGGGGGGGGCGACAGGGTTTGAAATTCTACGAGCAGTACTTC
NA | TRBJ1-1 | TRBV11-1 | NA | CASSIRGAENTEAFF | TGTGCCAGCAGTATCAGGGGTGCGGAGAACACTGAAGCTTTCTTT
NA | TRBJ2-5 | TRBV7-7 | NA | CASSLGQQETQYF | TGTGCCAGCAGCTTAGGACAGCAAGAGACCCAGTACTTC
NA | TRBJ1-2 | TRBV9 | TRBD1 | CASSVGTGQGYGYTF | TGTGCCAGCAGCGTAGGGACAGGACAGGGGTATGGCTACACCTTC
NA | TRBJ1-3 | TRBV11-2 | NA | CASSPPTFLSSGNTIYF | TGTGCCAGCAGCCCACCGACATTCCTCAGCTCTGGAAACACCATATATTTT
once | TRBJ1-4 | TRBV5-5 | TRBD1 | CASSRQGASEKLFF | TGTGCCAGCAGTCGACAGGGGGCGAGTGAAAAACTGTTTTTT
once | TRBJ2-7 | TRBV7-2 | TRBD2 | CASSLGGGSYEQYF | TGTGCCAGCAGCTTAGGCGGGGGTTCCTACGAGCAGTACTTC
NA | TRBJ1-6 | TRBV4-3 | TRBD1 | CASSQSGGAIRSYNSPLHF | TGCGCCAGCAGCCAATCAGGGGGTGCCATTCGCTCCTATAATTCACCCCTCCACTTT
NA | TRBJ2-1 | TRBV19 | TRBD2 | CATAGGTTYNEQFF | TGTGCCACCGCGGGGGGCACGACCTACAATGAGCAGTTCTTC
NA | TRBJ2-1 | TRBV11-2 | TRBD2 | CASSLLGRGGSHNEQFF | TGTGCCAGCAGCTTATTAGGCCGCGGGGGAAGTCACAATGAGCAGTTCTTC
once | TRBJ1-2 | TRBV14 | NA | CASSHIRTRGQSTYGYTF | TGTGCCAGCAGCCACATCCGAACTCGAGGACAGTCGACCTATGGCTACACCTTC
NA | TRBJ2-7 | TRBV7-3 | TRBD2 | CASSLIGGVGEQYF | TGTGCCAGCAGCTTAATCGGGGGGGTGGGTGAGCAGTACTTC
NA | TRBJ2-3 | TRBV4-3 | NA | CASSQEAFPSTDTQYF | TGCGCCAGCAGCCAAGAGGCCTTCCCTAGCACAGATACGCAGTATTTT
NA | TRBJ1-6 | TRBV5-4 | NA | CASSFTGRGYNSPLHF | TGTGCCAGCAGCTTTACAGGGAGGGGATATAATTCACCCCTCCACTTT
NA | TRBJ1-6 | TRBV7-8 | NA | CASSRRDSYNSPLHF | TGTGCCAGCAGCCGCCGCGACAGCTATAATTCACCCCTCCACTTT
NA | TRBJ2-5 | TRBV5-1 | TRBD2 | CASSLAGLADQETQYF | TGCGCCAGCAGCTTGGCCGGGCTAGCGGACCAAGAGACCCAGTACTTC
NA | TRBJ1-1 | TRBV18 | NA | CASSWSSTDTEAFF | TGTGCCAGCTCATGGTCCTCCACGGACACTGAAGCTTTCTTT
NA | TRBJ2-5 | TRBV11-1 | TRBD2 | CASSLDDRAGGQETQYF | TGTGCCAGCAGCTTAGACGATAGAGCGGGGGGGCAAGAGACCCAGTACTTC
NA | TRBJ2-1 | TRBV18 | NA | CASSPLASTFFNEQFF | TGTGCCAGCTCACCCCTCGCCAGTACCTTTTTCAATGAGCAGTTCTTC
NA | TRBJ1-1 | TRBV28 | NA | CASIVGQNTEAFF | TGTGCCAGCATCGTCGGACAGAACACTGAAGCTTTCTTT
NA | TRBJ2-1 | TRBV5-1 | TRBD1 | CASRGTGGSYNEQFF | TGCGCCAGCAGAGGGACAGGAGGCTCCTACAATGAGCAGTTCTTC
NA | TRBJ2-7 | TRBV10-3 | TRBD2 | CAIRAGGPYEQYF | TGTGCCATCAGAGCGGGGGGGCCCTACGAGCAGTACTTC
NA | TRBJ2-7 | TRBV5-4 | TRBD2 | CASSASRGFTYEQYF | TGTGCCAGCAGCGCCTCGCGGGGGTTCACCTACGAGCAGTACTTC
NA | TRBJ2-7 | TRBV7-2 | TRBD1 | CASSSWGTGSYEQYF | TGTGCCAGCAGCTCGTGGGGGACAGGGTCCTACGAGCAGTACTTC
NA | TRBJ1-4 | TRBV9 | NA | CASSVGPGANEKLFF | TGTGCCAGCAGCGTTGGACCCGGGGCTAATGAAAAACTGTTTTTT
NA | TRBJ1-1 | TRBV27 | NA | CASRVGRGNTEAFF | TGTGCCAGCAGGGTGGGGCGGGGGAACACTGAAGCTTTCTTT
NA | TRBJ2-2 | TRBV5-4 | TRBD2 | CASSSRTSGGYTGELFF | TGTGCCAGCAGCTCCAGGACTAGCGGGGGGTACACCGGGGAGCTGTTTTTT
once | TRBJ2-2 | TRBV5-4 | NA | CASSAPRGGVVTGELFF | TGTGCCAGCAGCGCTCCTAGAGGGGGAGTTGTGACCGGGGAGCTGTTTTTT
once | TRBJ2-1 | TRBV10-2 | NA | CATAKQGLYNEQFF | TGCGCCACCGCCAAGCAGGGCTTATACAATGAGCAGTTCTTC
NA | TRBJ2-1 | TRBV5-5 | TRBD2 | CASSLAGLALGEQFF | TGTGCCAGCAGCTTGGCGGGACTAGCCTTGGGCGAGCAGTTCTTC
NA | TRBJ2-1 | TRBV5-1 | NA | CASRQAVLVHEQFF | TGCGCCAGCAGGCAGGCAGTACTAGTTCATGAGCAGTTCTTC
NA | TRBJ2-5 | TRBV7-7 | NA | CASSSGETQYF | TGTGCTAGCAGCTCGGGGGAGACCCAGTACTTC
NA | TRBJ2-4 | TRBV30 | NA | CAWSPRPRHWYF | TGTGCCTGGAGCCCCCGGCCGAGGCATTGGTACTTC
NA | TRBJ1-6 | TRBV23-1 | NA | CATKKGSGDHSPLHF | TGCGCCACCAAAAAAGGTTCGGGAGACCATTCACCCCTCCACTTT
NA | TRBJ1-4 | TRBV4-1 | NA | CASSQVNLLATNEKLFF | TGCGCCAGCAGCCAAGTTAACTTACTTGCAACTAATGAAAAACTGTTTTTT
once | TRBJ2-7 | TRBV28 | NA | CASSTTDLVAGPPGEQYF | TGTGCCAGCAGTACAACCGATTTGGTTGCGGGTCCTCCTGGCGAGCAGTACTTC
NA | TRBJ2-1 | TRBV11-3 | TRBD2 | CASSLAGGLWDNEQFF | TGTGCCAGCAGCTTAGCGGGGGGGCTTTGGGACAATGAGCAGTTCTTC
NA | TRBJ2-4 | TRBV7-2 | TRBD2 | CASSLPTFGTSGGANIQYF | TGTGCCAGCAGCTTACCCACTTTTGGGACTAGCGGGGGGGCCAACATTCAGTACTTC
NA | TRBJ2-7 | TRBV6-6 | TRBD2 | CASSYSSGGPSYEQYF | TGTGCCAGCAGTTACTCTAGCGGGGGGCCCTCCTACGAGCAGTACTTC
NA | TRBJ1-1 | TRBV15 | NA | CATSRDQRENTEAFF | TGTGCCACCAGCAGAGATCAACGGGAGAACACTGAAGCTTTCTTT
NA | TRBJ1-3 | TRBV10-3 | NA | CAINAFQGTSGNTIYF | TGTGCCATCAATGCCTTTCAGGGGACCTCTGGAAACACCATATATTTT
NA | TRBJ2-5 | TRBV18 | TRBD1 | CASSRQKLLGTGQETQYF | TGTGCCAGCTCACGACAAAAACTTCTCGGGACAGGACAAGAGACCCAGTACTTC
NA | TRBJ1-1 | TRBV4-3 | NA | CASSQSGLGTEAFF | TGCGCCAGCAGCCAATCAGGGCTGGGCACTGAAGCTTTCTTT
NA | TRBJ2-5 | TRBV18 | NA | CASSPPQALVGTQYF | TGTGCCAGCTCACCCCCCCAGGCCCTCGTGGGGACCCAGTACTTC
few | TRBJ1-6 | TRBV2 | NA | CASSETQANSPLHF | TGTGCCAGCAGTGAAACACAGGCAAATTCACCCCTCCACTTT
NA | TRBJ2-3 | TRBV12-5 | TRBD1 | CASGVRDSSTDTQYF | TGTGCTAGTGGCGTCCGGGACAGTTCCACAGATACGCAGTATTTT
NA | TRBJ2-2 | TRBV7-3 | NA | CASGSANTGELFF | TGTGCCAGCGGCAGCGCGAACACCGGGGAGCTGTTTTTT
NA | TRBJ1-6 | TRBV9 | NA | CASSVRGLLGSPLHF | TGTGCCAGCAGCGTTCGCGGTTTACTTGGATCACCCCTCCACTTT
NA | TRBJ2-4 | TRBV7-2 | TRBD1 | CASSSRRSQGAENIQYF | TGTGCCAGCAGCTCTCGACGGTCACAGGGGGCTGAAAACATTCAGTACTTC
NA | TRBJ2-2 | TRBV5-1 | TRBD2 | CASRLAGGNTGELFF | TGCGCCAGCAGACTAGCGGGGGGGAACACCGGGGAGCTGTTTTTT
NA | TRBJ2-2 | TRBV7-3 | TRBD2 | CASSSLGLAGSNTGELFF | TGTGCCAGCAGCTCCCTGGGACTAGCGGGGTCGAACACCGGGGAGCTGTTTTTT